The source of this T cell receptor (beta chain) is a study of cytomegalovirus exposure and HLA in healthy donors (dated by TCRdb to 2016 to 2017). General notes on the study: An earlier analysis of some 600 of the donors reported 250 to 300 Gb of sequence data and approximately 120 million unique TCR beta sequences obtained from roughly 180 million T cells. An early release that covered several hundred HLA-typed donors contained about 300 gigabases of sequencing data and 75 million to 100 million unique TCR sequences. Of the 300 to 500 genotyped donors, over 80% were placed in the genetic ancestry cluster associated with self-reported Caucasian donors. The study was designed to test whether signatures of past pathogen exposure could be identified by cataloging public T cell receptors. The study used immunosequencing to profile the T cell repertoires of more than 650 subjects and linked those repertoires to cytomegalovirus serostatus. In addition to the first cohort of 500 to 850 subjects, a separate validation cohort of under 150 different subjects was used. The study combined high-throughput TCR immunosequencing, statistical association of individual TCRs with disease status, and machine learning to predict cytomegalovirus infection status. A later analysis re-analyzed previously published TCR beta repertoires from several hundred donors and added high-resolution HLA genotyping to study TCR occurrence patterns. Rather than drawing on any new phenotypic data, the later analysis identified candidate immune exposures from TCR beta sequences and the way those sequences occurred across donors. An earlier analysis of roughly 580 of the donors used high-throughput TCR beta sequencing to judge whether each TCR beta V gene segment behaved as functional or pseudogenic. Alongside the repertoire data, information on donor age, sex, ethnicity and CMV serostatus was compiled. Genome-wide SNP genotypes for about 55% of the roughly 670 donors were used in a later genetic analysis, which treated that subset as a discovery cohort. All discovery cohort repertoires had been generated using a single sequencing platform. HLA typing covered class I and class II loci at four-digit resolution. The number of typed donors differed by locus: about 620-640 for A, B, C, DRB1 and DQB1; 500 to 550 for DQA1; over 600 for DPA1; and about 470 for DPB1. Because of strong linkage in the cohort, a few DR-DQ haplotypes were treated as single units for association and clustering. Among roughly 400 genotyped donors of the cohort, an average of roughly 230,000 unique TCR beta nucleotide sequences was sequenced per donor, of which about 19% were non-productive.

The protocol used for the library was the immunoSEQ multiplex PCR assay. A mixture of 60 forward primers for TCR Vbeta segments and 13 reverse primers for TCR Jbeta segments was used in the multiplex PCR. The CDR3 region of rearranged TCR beta genes was amplified from genomic DNA with a multiplex PCR assay. The Illumina HiSeq System was used to sequence the amplified TCR beta libraries as 87-base-pair reads. The study's processing was this. In a later analysis, tens of millions of unique TCR beta chains were counted across the 666 repertoires, and around 10 million of these chains were shared by at least two donors. Raw reads were error-corrected and collapsed into unique sequences with a nearest-neighbor algorithm that merged closely related sequences to remove PCR and sequencing errors. V, D and J gene segments were assigned by aligning CDR3 sequences to IMGT reference sequences. Each retained sequence needed at least a six-nucleotide match to both a V gene segment and a J gene segment. A rearrangement was called productive if the CDR3 had no stop codons and remained in frame with V and J, and every other rearrangement was called non-productive. CDR3 was defined by IMGT convention, running from the second conserved V-encoded cysteine to the conserved J-encoded phenylalanine. The earlier analysis of about 530 of the donors excluded any sequence lacking an unambiguous match to a single V gene segment. An earlier analysis of fewer than 650 of the donors classified V segments as functional when productive rearrangements were above 56.7% and as segregating when the standard deviation between donors was above 5%. A statistical classification framework was developed to diagnose cytomegalovirus status using the catalog of TCR beta chain sequences. In a later analysis, V and J genes were assigned by comparing TCR nucleotide sequences against IMGT/GENE-DB human TR gene sequences. The TCRdist pipeline was used in a later analysis to assign CDR3 sequences and most-parsimonious VDJ recombination scenarios. In a later analysis, each TCR beta chain was defined by its CDR3 amino acid sequence together with its V-gene family, and reads lacking a unique V-gene family were excluded. A later analysis removed nearly 600 highly shared, low-generation-probability nucleotide sequences to deal with suspected cross-contamination and a sequencing artifact. A later analysis calculated a clonal expansion index for each public chain from normalized within-repertoire ranks of inferred template counts. Generation probabilities in a later analysis came from a VDJ recombination model fitted to out-of-frame rearrangements, and those results were checked against IGoR. In a later analysis, TCR-TCR, TCR-HLA and TCR-CMV co-occurrence was scored with hypergeometric tests, and a repertoire-size bias correction was applied to TCR pairs. False discovery rates were estimated in a later analysis by permuting HLA or CMV assignments 20 times. A later analysis grouped co-occurring TCRs with DBSCAN, adding TCRdist sequence similarity when clustering within HLA-allele-positive subsets. For co-occurrence clustering, repertoires with fewer than 30,000 or more than 120,000 public chains were excluded, along with 4 to 6 repertoires with anomalous nucleotide sharing. TCRdb's version of the immuneACCESS table is confined to in-frame rearrangements and falls short of the full clone set. An unresolved V gene accounts for under half of the shortfall where checked; the remainder is of unknown origin. The D gene and trimming were derived from the DNA, and the V and J assignments and clone size from that table. The sample records around 190,000 clones, 80% to 90% of which are singletons. Around 0.3% of the sample is held by the ten biggest clonotypes.

The cohort consisted of approximately 670 healthy bone marrow donors. At the time of sampling, every cohort member was nominally healthy, though immune exposures that went unrecorded were likely present. The donor tested CMV seronegative, placing the donor among the roughly 400 seronegative members of the cohort. Each donor provided a peripheral blood sample, and peripheral blood mononuclear cells were used for TCR beta sequencing. Genomic DNA extraction from the blood cell samples was performed with the Qiagen DNeasy Blood Extraction Kit. V lost 0 bases and J lost 4 bases, and the count of bases not matched to a germline gene is 4. The CDR1 and CDR2 encoded by the germline V gene are SGHTA and FQGTGA. The CDR3 sequence holds 16 residues, the cysteine and phenylalanine included. Of all the DNA, just the CDR3 is kept, 48 bases in frame from base 1. Notes on this clone: It lacks a known antigen. The input lacks base qualities; no much larger clone sits a single base away.

The research as a whole found: A group of highly shared sequence variants was considered likely to be a technical artifact of the sequencing pipeline. In a later analysis, HLA-associated TCR beta chains were found to be more clonally expanded and to have lower generation probabilities than equally common non-associated chains. Several of the top co-occurrence clusters appeared to be linked to parvovirus B19, influenza, CMV and Epstein-Barr virus, according to a later analysis. In vitro tests confirmed that a few of the cytomegalovirus-associated TCR beta chains recognize cytomegalovirus antigens. A total of some 180 TCR beta chains were listed by the study as associated with cytomegalovirus. In an earlier analysis of roughly 560 of the donors, most TCR beta V segments were observed in productive rearrangements about 90% or about 30% of the time, broadly matching IMGT annotations. A later analysis associated 16,951 TCR beta sequences with specific HLA alleles at a false discovery rate of 0.05. In a later analysis, TCR association rates were found to vary across HLA loci, with the most associated TCRs seen for DRB1 alleles and the fewest for HLA-C alleles. Correlated functional status among segregating V segments might be attributable to linkage disequilibrium, but an unknown experimental factor could not be ruled out. An association between a missense DCLRE1C variant and V-gene and J-gene trimming of TCR beta chains was found in a later genetic analysis and replicated in an independent cohort. The earlier analysis of almost 600 of the donors excluded roughly 17 rarely observed V segments, including chromosome 9 orphons, because counts were too low. Only TCR beta chains were sequenced in this cohort, and the absence of alpha or paired-chain data limited detectable features. Roughly uniform sequencing depth across donors was assumed in presence/absence analyses, although this assumption may not hold. For the cohort, immune exposure information was limited to CMV serostatus. When HLA alleles, especially DR and DQ, strongly co-occurred, attributing TCR associations to individual alleles was difficult. A further reported finding was that TCR beta sequences accurately predicted the HLA-A and HLA-B alleles for most subjects in the first cohort. The classifier was reported to diagnose cytomegalovirus status with high specificity and sensitivity in both the original and validation cohorts. Most CMV-associated TCR beta chains appeared to be HLA-restricted in a later analysis, and the HLA associations seemed to be driven largely by CMV exposure. Because some donors lacked HLA typing at each locus, the association tests relied only on the typed subset. It was suggested by the authors that the approach could potentially be generalized to other disease states and immunological phenotypes. Most TCR sequences were observed very rarely across donors, whereas some public TCRs were present in many individuals. In a later genetic analysis, fewer N-insertions in productive TCRs were reported among donors in an Asian-associated ancestry cluster than the approximately 710-donor mean. Some IMGT-functional V segments, including TRBV6-2 and TRBV6-3, could not be distinguished by the 87-base-pair reads and were therefore excluded.

The chain couples TRBV7-3 to TRBJ2-3; a stretch of 10 junction bases matches TRBD1. Sequencing input: PBMCs. The sequence was collected from a woman in her twenties or thirties in good health and CMV-seronegative. The CDR3 reads as follows: CASSLTGQGHPDTQYF. The nucleotide sequence reads as follows: TGTGCCAGCAGCTTAACGGGACAGGGGCATCCAGATACGCAGTATTTT.